This TCR beta chain was identified in a study of T cells in localized non-small cell lung cancer. Findings and caveats of the study: Higher T cell density in the blood was associated with longer overall survival, whereas higher adjacent-lung clonality associated with shorter survival. Detection in adjacent lung was observed for a median approximately 53 of the top 100 tumor clones. The highest T cell clonality was in uninvolved adjacent lung, above tumor. Sequence data derive from only one tumor region, so heterogeneity remains possible.

With regard to this clone: Antigen unknown.

Here immunoSEQ multiplex PCR was the method, and the copy in TCRdb shows in-frame clones only, minus some. The table has 50,000 to 70,000 clones, 80% to 90% seen once; the top ten hold roughly 4.8%. Trimming at V came to 5 bases and at J to 1 base, leaving 4 bases not matched to a gene. CDR3 length equals 15 residues. Germline values: CDR1 LNHDA, CDR2 SQIVND (reference sequence). The TCR was taken from a man aged 40 to 70 with stage II lung adenocarcinoma. The sample was PBMCs, taken before any cancer treatment. The J gene is TRBJ1-3, the V gene TRBV19; 8 bases agree with TRBD1. DNA for the CDR3: TGTGCCAGTAGTGCGCGGACAGGGTCTGGAAACACCATATATTTT. This sequence encodes CASSARTGSGNTIYF.